This T cell receptor (beta chain) was sequenced in a study of CD8 T cells in ankylosing spondylitis. Making use of molecular barcodes, quantitative 5'-RACE generated TCR beta libraries. From the 5' RACE reads, TCRdb called clonotypes with MiXCR, one entry per CDR3 protein. The data contain approximately 140,000 distinct CDR3 sequences, 40% to 50% of them singletons. The CDR3 covers 14 residues. CDR1 and CDR2 (germline): LGHNA, YSLEER. The V end was cut by 0 bases, the J end by 2 bases, with 8 bases between. General observations from the study: Within matched ankylosing spondylitis synovial fluid, disease-linked clones were reportedly significantly enriched.

In regard to this clonotype: No antigen is known for it.

This TCR derives from a male donor with ankylosing spondylitis. The material sequenced was synovial fluid, either unsorted or a sorted T cell fraction (not recorded which). The chain links TRBV4-3 to TRBJ2-7, with a possible D match to TRBD2 (6 bases). The CDR3 region is CASSQEWGAYEQYF. The DNA of the CDR3 is TGCGCCAGCAGCCAAGAGTGGGGGGCCTACGAGCAGTACTTC.